This T cell receptor (beta chain) was identified in a study of post-analysis software for immune sequencing data. Study in general: Patients with relapsing-remitting, secondary progressive and progressive-relapsing multiple sclerosis courses were all represented. Notes on the study in general: Five or six TRBV segments, TRBV5-6, TRBV5-1 and TRBV20-1 among them, were found more frequent in patients than controls. When the samples were clustered directly with F measure, those that had been prepared in the same batch showed strong co-clustering. There was significantly lower normalized Chao1 diversity in multiple sclerosis patients than in controls.

The CDR3 runs 13 residues. Germline loops: CDR1 SEHNR, CDR2 FQNEAQ (reference sequence). The count of this clonotype is one. The antigen is not known. Prepared libraries of TCR beta cDNA carried unique molecular identifiers. About 500,000 cDNA molecules were obtained per 1 to 10 million input T cells. TCRdb independently ran MiXCR on the PCR reads; one entry per CDR3 protein. The sample lists about 820,000 distinct CDR3 sequences; roughly 50% were seen once. J is TRBJ2-7 and V is TRBV7-9; TRBD1 or TRBD2 may be the D gene (6 bases each). Judging by the DNA end, TRBJ2-5 fits better; the J call may be wrong. The sequencing input was blood. The TCR comes from a girl aged 10-17 years with multiple sclerosis. CDR3 in DNA: TGTGCCAGCAGCCGAGGGGGGCCGGAGACCCAGTACTTC. Its translation: CASSRGGPETQYF.